These T cell receptor beta chains were read from a single sample in a study of tumor-infiltrating lymphocytes in primary liver carcinoma. TCRdb called the multiplex PCR reads again in MiXCR, with one record for every CDR3 protein. The data contain around 25,000 distinct CDR3 sequences, around 84% of them singletons. Source material: liver tumor tissue from sampling region 3. These receptors were obtained from a man aged 40-49 years with primary liver carcinoma and hepatitis B virus infection. CDR3s include the opening cysteine and the closing phenylalanine or tryptophan. The D gene is left open where the match is weak. Clone size is given for some rows only: seen once, a few or many times, or a class if the clone is expanded.

v_call	d_call	clone_size	j_call	cdr3_nt	cdr3_aa
TRBV4-1	NA	NA	TRBJ2-1	TGCGCCAGCAGCCCGCTCGATAACAATAACGATGAGCAGTTCTTC	CASSPLDNNNDEQFF
TRBV5-4	NA	NA	TRBJ2-1	TGTACCAGCACCTGGGGAAATGAACAGTTCTTC	CTSTWGNEQFF
TRBV4-3	NA	NA	TRBJ2-7	TGCGCCAGCAGCCAATGTTTGGGCAGGACACGCTACGAGCAGTACTTC	CASSQCLGRTRYEQYF
TRBV4-2	TRBD1	NA	TRBJ1-1	TGTGCCATCAGCCAAGACTACGGACAGGGTTTTTGGACTGAAGCTTTCTTC	CAISQDYGQGFWTEAFF
TRBV11-2	NA	NA	TRBJ2-1	TGTGCCAGCAGCTTAGAGCCCCTAGCAAGAATGAATGAACAGTTCTTC	CASSLEPLARMNEQFF
TRBV18	NA	NA	TRBJ2-7	TGTGCCATCTCACTACCGCGCCTCTCCTACGAGCAGTACTTC	CAISLPRLSYEQYF
TRBV12-3/TRBV12-4	NA	once	TRBJ1-2	TGTGCCAACAGCCTCAGACATGGGGCAAACTATGGCTACACCTTC	CANSLRHGANYGYTF
TRBV12-3/TRBV12-4	NA	NA	TRBJ2-4	TGTGCCAGCAGTTTATGGAGTGGGGCGGGCATATCCAAAAACATTCAGTACTTC	CASSLWSGAGISKNIQYF
TRBV12-3/TRBV12-4	NA	NA	TRBJ1-2	TGCGCCAGCAGTTGGCGAACCCCTCGGGGGCCCATTGGCTACACCTTC	CASSWRTPRGPIGYTF
TRBV7-9	TRBD1	NA	TRBJ2-7	TGTGCCTGCAGCTTAGAAGGGGGCGGCTATGAGCAGTACTTC	CACSLEGGGYEQYF
TRBV11-2	NA	few	TRBJ2-5	TGTGCCAGCAGCTTAGTAGGCTGGAGACGGGGGACCCTGTACTTC	CASSLVGWRRGTLYF
TRBV5-5	TRBD1	few	TRBJ2-7	TGCGCCAGCAGCCCTGGACAGGGTTCCTACAACGAGCAGTACTTC	CASSPGQGSYNEQYF
TRBV14	NA	NA	TRBJ1-1	TGTGCCAGCAGCCAAGTTGGCAGAGGAGGGAACACTGTAGCTTTCTTT	CASSQVGRGGNTVAFF
TRBV5-1	TRBD2	NA	TRBJ2-7	TGCGCCAGCAGCTTTGACATGGACCCGGGGGGAGGCTACGAACGGTACTTC	CASSFDMDPGGGYERYF
TRBV28	TRBD2	NA	TRBJ2-7	TGTGCCAGCAGTTTTTTCGGACCAGCGGGAGGGCGAATCTTCTACGAGCAGTACTTC	CASSFFGPAGGRIFYEQYF
TRBV5-1	NA	NA	TRBJ1-3	TGCGCCAGCAACCAAAACAGGAATGCTAGAAACACCATATATTTT	CASNQNRNARNTIYF
TRBV29-1	NA	NA	TRBJ2-7	TGCTGCGTTGGGCGGTTAGGGTACGAACAGTACTTC	CCVGRLGYEQYF
TRBV10-3	NA	NA	TRBJ2-3	TGTGCCATCAGTGAGACCCTACTACCAGGAGATGCAGATACGCAGTATTTT	CAISETLLPGDADTQYF
TRBV4-1	NA	NA	TRBJ1-2	TGCGCGAGCAGCCATGGAGACAGGAACTATGGCTACACCTTC	CASSHGDRNYGYTF
TRBV4-2	TRBD2	NA	TRBJ2-7	TGTGCCAACAGTGGAATACCGGGACTAGCGGGAGGGTCACACGAGCAGTACTTC	CANSGIPGLAGGSHEQYF
TRBV4-2	TRBD2	NA	TRBJ2-3	TGTGCCAGTAGCCAAGTGGTGCTTCTAGCGGGAGCGACAGATATGCAGTATTTT	CASSQVVLLAGATDMQYF
TRBV6-2/TRBV6-3	NA	NA	TRBJ1-1	TGTGCCAGCACCGAGGGCAGCCCCACGGCTTTCTTT	CASTEGSPTAFF
TRBV6-5	NA	NA	TRBJ2-7	TGTGCCAGCAGAAGAAAGCTGGAGGGCATGGGTGAGCGGTACTTC	CASRRKLEGMGERYF
TRBV28	NA	many	TRBJ2-7	TGTGCCAGCAGTCCCGGCCTATACTACGAGCAGTACTTC	CASSPGLYYEQYF
TRBV10-2	NA	few	TRBJ2-3	TGTGCCAGCACTCCGGCAGATGCGCAGTATTTT	CASTPADAQYF